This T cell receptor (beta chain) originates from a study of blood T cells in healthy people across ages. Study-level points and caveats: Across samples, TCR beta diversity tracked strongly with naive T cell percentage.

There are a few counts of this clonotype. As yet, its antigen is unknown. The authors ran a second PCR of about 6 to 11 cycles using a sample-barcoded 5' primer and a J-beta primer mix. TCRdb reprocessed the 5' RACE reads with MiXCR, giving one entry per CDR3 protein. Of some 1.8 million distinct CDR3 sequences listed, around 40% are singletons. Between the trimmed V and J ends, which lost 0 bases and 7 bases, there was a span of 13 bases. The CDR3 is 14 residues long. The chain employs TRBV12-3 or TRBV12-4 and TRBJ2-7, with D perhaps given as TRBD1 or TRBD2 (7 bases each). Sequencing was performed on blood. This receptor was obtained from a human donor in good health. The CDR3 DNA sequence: TGTGCCAGCAGTTTAGCGGTCAGGGGGGGGGAGCAGTACTTC. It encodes CASSLAVRGGEQYF.